This paragraph covers one TCR beta chain sequence. Clones were read by immunoSEQ multiplex PCR, and TCRdb kept only the in-frame ones, dropping some. This sample has some 2.4 million clones, with roughly 93% found just once. The data were taken from a study of shared clonotypes between healthy human individuals. The CDR3 is 15 amino acids. Looked up from germline, CDR1 is SGHTA and CDR2 is FQGNSA. Sequenced input: naive CD4+ T cells from PBMCs. Subset noted: CD45RA+ positively selected. The V call is TRBV7-2, the J call TRBJ2-5; 8 bases line up with TRBD1. The end of the DNA fits TRBJ2-7 better, so the J call may be wrong. The sequence derives from a young man in good health. Some clones in this sample may be carry-over from other donors' samples. The CDR3 protein is CASSLDRGSSYEQYF. In DNA form, the CDR3 reads TGTGCCAGCAGCTTAGACAGGGGGAGCTCCTACGAGCAGTACTTC.